Listed here are 24 T cell receptor beta chains from one sample, sequenced in a study of OX40 agonist ivuxolimab in advanced cancers. The data were produced by immunoSEQ multiplex PCR, yet TCRdb's version contains in-frame clones alone and is incomplete. The data hold about 48,000 clones, with 70% to 90% observed a single time. This specimen was CD4+ or CD8+ T cells sorted from blood, taken in a trial of the OX40 agonist ivuxolimab. All receptors come from an adult with an advanced solid tumor such as melanoma, head and neck, liver or kidney cancer.

The gene calls are TRBV7-9 and TRBJ2-5, with D possibly being TRBD1 (6 bases). TRBJ2-7 explains the end of the DNA better; the J call may be wrong. Germline CDR1 is SEHNR and CDR2 is FQNEAQ (reference sequence). The CDR3 consists of 15 residues. The CDR3 protein is CASSPSLGAVDEQYF. CDR3 DNA sequence: TGTGCCAGCAGCCCGAGTTTGGGGGCAGTGGACGAGCAGTACTTC.

This rearrangement joins TRBV18 to TRBJ2-3; 7 nucleotides line up with TRBD1. The CDR3 is made up of 23 amino acids. Germline V gene sequence: CDR1 KGHSH, CDR2 LQKENI. V dropped 2 bases and J dropped 0; count of bases not matched to a gene: 26. The CDR3 sequence is CASSPGKRDRRRTRDSSTDTQYF. The CDR3 DNA sequence: TGTGCCAGCTCACCAGGGAAGCGCGACAGAAGGCGGACTCGGGACAGTAGCACAGATACGCAGTATTTT.

The chain couples TRBV5-5 to TRBJ1-2, with TRBD1 matching over 8 bases. V lost 0 bases and J lost 4; bases outside the gene matches: 5. Per the germline V gene, CDR1 is SGHKS and CDR2 is YYEKEE (reference sequence). CDR3 length: 15 amino acids. In DNA, the CDR3 is TGTGCCAGCAGCTTGGCCGGACAGGGAGGCTATGGCTACACCTTC. This translates into CASSLAGQGGYGYTF.

V is TRBV6-1 and J is TRBJ2-5; tentative D call: TRBD1 (6 bases). Germline CDR1 is MNHNS and CDR2 is SASEGT. This CDR3 comprises 13 residues. The V end lost 8 bases, the J end lost 1 base, and 11 bases lay between the germline ends. The CDR3 spells CASATGPQETQYF. The CDR3 DNA is TGTGCCAGCGCAACAGGGCCCCAAGAGACCCAGTACTTC.

The rearrangement joins TRBV9 to TRBJ1-1; maybe TRBD1 (5 bases). Germline-derived CDR1 and CDR2 are SGDLS and YYNGEE. The CDR3 consists of 13 residues. Deletions cut 5 bases from V and 4 bases from J, with 12 bases between. The CDR3 is CASSNTGTTEAFF. Here the CDR3 DNA reads TGTGCCAGCAGTAATACAGGAACCACTGAAGCTTTCTTT. Together with reference TRBV9 and TRBJ1-1, the CDR3 gives the full variable domain: DSGVTQTPKHLITATGQRVTLRCSPRSGDLSVYWYQQSLDQGLQFLIQYYNGEERAKGNILERFSAQQFPDLHSELNLSSLELGDSALYFCASSNTGTTEAFFGQGTRLTVV.

The table lists this clone with a few counts. This sequence joins TRBV30 and TRBJ2-5; no clear D gene. Germline CDR1 is GTSNPN and CDR2 is SVGIG (reference sequence). Trimming removed 2 bases at V and 0 bases at J, with 13 bases between. This CDR3 is 15 amino acids long. CDR3 loop: CAWSTPMHNQETQYF. The CDR3, as DNA: TGTGCCTGGAGTACCCCGATGCATAACCAAGAGACCCAGTACTTC.

The chain couples TRBV5-1 to TRBJ1-1; no clear D. Germline CDR1 reads SGHRS; CDR2 reads YFSETQ. This CDR3 spans 16 amino acids. V lost 4 bases to trimming and J lost 1 base, with 17 bases between them. The CDR3 region has the DNA TGCGCCAGCAGCGCTACGGAGGGTCGAACGAACACTGAAGCTTTCTTT. Protein sequence: CASSATEGRTNTEAFF.

The sample holds a few counts of this clone. This chain joins TRBV29-1 and TRBJ2-6, with D uncertain. Germline V gene lookup returns CDR1 SQVTM and CDR2 ANQGSEA. Trimming cost V 4 bases and J 0 bases, with 7 bases left between them. CDR3 size: 14 residues. In DNA form, the CDR3 reads TGCAGCGTTGTATGGCTCTCTGGGGCCAACGTCCTGACTTTC. Its protein product is CSVVWLSGANVLTF.

The count of this clone is one. The DNA for the CDR3 is TGTGCCAGCAGTGCCGAACTAGCGGGAGTGTCAGATACGCAGTATTTT. It translates to CASSAELAGVSDTQYF. The chain joins TRBV6-1 to TRBJ2-3, with TRBD2 matching 11 bases. The germline gives CDR1 MNHNS, CDR2 SASEGT. CDR3 size: 16 residues. With V trimmed by 4 bases and J by 4 bases, 7 bases remained unmatched.

The chain uses TRBV20-1 and TRBJ1-2; D is unresolved. Deletions cut 3 bases from V and 6 bases from J, with 5 bases between. This CDR3 contains 10 residues. Germline values: CDR1 DFQATT, CDR2 SNEGSKA (reference sequence). This CDR3 reads CSASYNGYTF. In DNA, the CDR3 is TGCAGTGCTAGTTACAATGGCTACACCTTC.

This clone was seen once. The genes are TRBV5-1 and TRBJ2-5, with D perhaps TRBD1 (6 bases). V lost 3 bases and J 0 bases, leaving 9 bases between the germline ends. The CDR3 totals 14 residues. Germline CDR1 is SGHRS and CDR2 is YFSETQ. The CDR3 sequence is CASSWQGYQETQYF. The DNA of the CDR3 is TGCGCCAGCAGCTGGCAGGGGTACCAAGAGACCCAGTACTTC.

This rearrangement joins TRBV7-2 to TRBJ2-3; TRBD2 agrees at 7 bases. This CDR3 contains 14 residues. The V segment lost 3 bases and the J segment 4 bases; nucleotides outside the gene matches: 4. Germline-derived CDR1 and CDR2 are SGHTA and FQGNSA. The DNA for the CDR3 is TGTGCCAGCAGCTTGGGGAGGGTTCCAGATACGCAGTATTTT. Translation gives CASSLGRVPDTQYF.

The chain has TRBV29-1 and TRBJ2-3, with D possibly called TRBD1 or TRBD2 (5 bases each). The V gene's germline CDR1 is SQVTM and CDR2 ANQGSEA. Trimming took off 4 bases at V and 0 bases at J, with 14 bases between the two ends. CDR3 length: 15 amino acids. In DNA, the CDR3 is TGCAGCGTTGCTGAAACAGGACTTAGCACAGATACGCAGTATTTT. Its translation: CSVAETGLSTDTQYF.

This clone was seen a few times. V gene TRBV11-2 combines with J gene TRBJ2-7, with 9 nucleotides matching TRBD2. The V gene end was trimmed by 5 bases and the J gene end by 0 bases; junction bases not matched to a gene: 5. The CDR3 is 15 amino acids. CDR1 and CDR2 from the germline V gene are SGHAT and FQNNGV. CDR3 DNA: TGTGCCAGCAGCCCGACTAGCGGAATCTCCTACGAGCAGTACTTC. Protein sequence: CASSPTSGISYEQYF.

This clone is medium-sized. J is TRBJ1-5 and V is TRBV28; D is undetermined. This CDR3 is built from 10 residues. The germline V gene encodes CDR1 MDHEN and CDR2 SYDVKM. Between the trimmed V and J ends, which lost 7 bases and 7 bases, there was a span of 5 bases. The CDR3 bases are TGTGCCAGCAACAGACAGCCCCAGCATTTT. Translated, it gives CASNRQPQHF.

V usage is TRBV5-1 and J usage is TRBJ2-1; D is unclear. The CDR3 loop spans 16 amino acids. Trimming cost V 3 bases and J 1 base, with 14 bases left between them. Germline-derived CDR1 and CDR2 are SGHRS and YFSETQ. The CDR3 sequence: CASSSIVGGSYNEQFF. The CDR3, as DNA: TGCGCCAGCAGCTCAATAGTTGGTGGGTCCTACAATGAGCAGTTCTTC.

The rearrangement uses TRBV29-1 and TRBJ1-1; a possible D gene is TRBD1 (5 bases). V was trimmed by 4 bases and J by 2 bases, leaving 11 bases between them. Germline loops: CDR1 SQVTM, CDR2 ANQGSEA. This CDR3 has 13 residues. CDR3 loop: CSVVSGGNTEAFF. The CDR3 DNA is TGCAGCGTTGTTTCGGGGGGTAACACTGAAGCTTTCTTT.

The genes are TRBV5-1 and TRBJ2-2, with 8 bases lining up with TRBD1. Germline CDR1 reads SGHRS; CDR2 reads YFSETQ. V shed 4 bases, J shed 0 bases, and the junction held 2 bases outside the gene matches. The CDR3 has 15 residues. For the CDR3, the DNA is TGCGCCAGCAGCCCGGGACAGGCGAACACCGGGGAGCTGTTTTTT. It is translated as CASSPGQANTGELFF.

This clone was counted a single time. The chain combines TRBV19 with TRBJ2-7; D possibly matches TRBD1 or TRBD2 (5 bases each). V was shortened by 5 bases and J by 9 bases, with 20 bases between the two germline ends. This CDR3 spans 14 amino acids. Germline V lookup: CDR1 LNHDA, CDR2 SQIVND (reference sequence). The CDR3: CASSPEDRVGGQYF. CDR3 coding DNA: TGTGCCAGTAGTCCTGAGGACCGCGTTGGGGGGCAGTACTTC.

The V and J genes are TRBV19 and TRBJ1-5; 7 bases fit TRBD1. The CDR3 runs 14 residues. V gave up 5 bases and J gave up 3 bases; unmatched junction bases: 4. CDR1 is LNHDA and CDR2 is SQIVND in the germline V gene (reference sequence). The CDR3 DNA reads TGTGCCAGTAGTTCCGACAGGGTCAATCAGCCCCAGCATTTT. This translates into CASSSDRVNQPQHF.

The rearrangement links TRBV6-5 to TRBJ2-5; maybe TRBD1 (6 bases). TRBJ2-7 explains the end of the DNA better; the J call may be wrong. This CDR3 spans 14 amino acids. Germline assignment: CDR1 MNHEY and CDR2 SVGAGI. CDR3 nucleotides: TGTGCCAGCAGTTACGCAGGGGTCCCCTACGAGCAGTACTTC. Translating gives CASSYAGVPYEQYF.

The chain uses TRBV11-2 and TRBJ2-1, with D possibly TRBD2 on 6 matching bases. The length of the CDR3 is 16 residues. Germline loops: CDR1 SGHAT, CDR2 FQNNGV. V dropped 4 bases and J dropped 0 bases, with 13 bases sitting between them. The CDR3 DNA reads TGTGCCAGCAGCTCCTTTAGCGGCAGCTCCTACAATGAGCAGTTCTTC. Protein sequence: CASSSFSGSSYNEQFF.

The rearrangement uses TRBV7-6 and TRBJ1-3; D gene unclear. Germline CDR1 SGHVS, CDR2 FNYEAQ. The CDR3 has 16 amino acids. With 2 bases removed from V and 0 bases from J, the gap between germline ends came to 11 bases. The CDR3 nucleotides are TGTGCCAGCAGCTTAAGCGGAGCCGACTCTGGAAACACCATATATTTT. Its translation: CASSLSGADSGNTIYF. The full variable domain, its missing parts supplied by reference TRBV7-6 and TRBJ1-3, is GAGVSQSPRYKVTKRGQDVALRCDPISGHVSLYWYRQALGQGPEFLTYFNYEAQQDKSGLPNDRFSAERPEGSISTLTIQRTEQRDSAMYRCASSLSGADSGNTIYFGEGSWLTVV.

DNA for the CDR3: TGTGCCAGCTCACCGACAGGGGGGAACTACGAGCAGTACTTC. The encoded protein is CASSPTGGNYEQYF. The chain couples TRBV18 to TRBJ2-7; TRBD1 agrees at 9 bases. The length of the CDR3 is 14 residues. From germline, CDR1 is KGHSH and CDR2 LQKENI. J gave up 3 bases and V 3 bases, and 3 bases lay outside the gene matches.